This T cell receptor (beta chain) was sequenced for a study of blood T cell repertoires in COVID-19. Study as a whole: There were acute and convalescent COVID-19 samples, and they came from the United States, Italy and Spain. From T cells, B-cell-depleted T cells, or PBMCs came the material, which was cDNA or gDNA.

Per the study methods: The assay estimated nucleated cells by amplifying reference gene primers. Assay used: immunoSEQ multiplex PCR; TCRdb lists only in-frame clones, some missing. That table supplies the V and J calls and clone size; D and trimming were determined from the DNA. The table shows about 71,000 clones, with roughly nine tenths occurring only once. The CDR3 runs 14 residues. Looked up from germline, CDR1 is MGHRA and CDR2 is YSYEKL. The V and J ends lost 1 base and 6 bases respectively, with 13 bases between them. Specimen: peripheral blood. The chain carries TRBV4-1 and TRBJ2-7; maybe TRBD2 (5 bases). This sequence originates from a woman aged 18-29 years with acute or convalescent COVID-19. The CDR3 DNA reads TGCGCCAGCAGCCAAGGGCAGCGCGGGTCCGAGCAGTACTTC. Amino acids: CASSQGQRGSEQYF.